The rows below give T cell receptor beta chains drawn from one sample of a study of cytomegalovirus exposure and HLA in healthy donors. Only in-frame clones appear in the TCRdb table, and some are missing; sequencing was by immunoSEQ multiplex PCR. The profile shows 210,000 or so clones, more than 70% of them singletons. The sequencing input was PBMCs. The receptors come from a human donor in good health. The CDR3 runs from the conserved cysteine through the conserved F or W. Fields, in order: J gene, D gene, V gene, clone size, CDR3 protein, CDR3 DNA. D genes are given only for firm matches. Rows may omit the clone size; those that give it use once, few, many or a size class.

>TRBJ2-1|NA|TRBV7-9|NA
CASPGDLKNQNEQFF
TGTGCCAGTCCAGGCGACCTAAAGAACCAGAATGAGCAGTTCTTC
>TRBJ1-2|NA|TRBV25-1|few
CASSGGRLDYGYTF
TGTGCCAGCAGTGGGGGCAGGTTGGACTATGGCTACACCTTC
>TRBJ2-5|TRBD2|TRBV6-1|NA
CASNNGGLRETQYF
TGTGCCAGCAACAACGGGGGGTTGCGAGAGACCCAGTACTTC
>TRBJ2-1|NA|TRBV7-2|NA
CASRKPGPSYNEQFF
TGTGCCAGCAGGAAACCGGGTCCCTCCTACAATGAGCAGTTCTTC
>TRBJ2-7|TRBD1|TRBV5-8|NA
CASSSNYGTGVSYEQYF
TGTGCCAGCAGCTCCAATTACGGGACAGGGGTAAGCTACGAGCAGTACTTC
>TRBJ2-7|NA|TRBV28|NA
CASSAVSYEQYF
TGTGCCAGCAGTGCAGTCTCCTACGAGCAGTACTTC
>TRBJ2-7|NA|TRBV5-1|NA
CASRYRFTSYEQYF
TGCGCCAGCAGATACAGGTTCACCTCCTACGAGCAGTACTTC
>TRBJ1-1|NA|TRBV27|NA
CASRTRREAFF
TGTGCCAGCAGAACGCGGAGGGAAGCTTTCTTT
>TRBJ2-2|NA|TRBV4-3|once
CASSQVAQGGTGELFF
TGCGCCAGCAGCCAAGTAGCTCAGGGCGGCACCGGGGAGCTGTTTTTT
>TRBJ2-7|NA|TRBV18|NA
CASSPPGDGSYEQYF
TGTGCCAGCTCACCACCAGGTGACGGGTCCTACGAGCAGTACTTC
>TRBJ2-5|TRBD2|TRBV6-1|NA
CASMEREETQYF
TGTGCCAGCATGGAGCGGGAGGAGACCCAGTACTTC
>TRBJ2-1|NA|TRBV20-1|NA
CSASRGEQFF
TGCAGTGCTAGTCGCGGAGAGCAGTTCTTC
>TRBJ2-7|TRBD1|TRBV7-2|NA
CASSSTGGREQYF
TGTGCCAGCAGCTCCACAGGGGGACGCGAGCAGTACTTC
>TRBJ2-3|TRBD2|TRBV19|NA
CASSYGLAGVLNTQYF
TGTGCCAGTAGTTACGGACTAGCGGGAGTTCTAAATACGCAGTATTTT
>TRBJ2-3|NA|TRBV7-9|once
CSSSLGGQGYTDTQYF
TGTTCCAGCAGCTTAGGAGGGCAGGGGTACACAGATACGCAGTATTTT
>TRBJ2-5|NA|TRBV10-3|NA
CAISERNSETQYF
TGTGCCATCAGTGAGCGCAACAGCGAGACCCAGTACTTC
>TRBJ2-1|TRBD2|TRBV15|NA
CATSRAGGYNEQFF
TGTGCCACCAGCAGAGCGGGAGGGTACAATGAGCAGTTCTTC
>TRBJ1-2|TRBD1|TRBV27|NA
CASSKAGGEPHYGYTF
TGTGCCAGCTCGAAGGCAGGGGGCGAACCCCACTATGGCTACACCTTC
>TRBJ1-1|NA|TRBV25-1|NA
CASSEGGVGTVRTEAFF
TGTGCCAGCAGTGAAGGGGGGGTCGGGACGGTGAGGACTGAAGCTTTCTTT
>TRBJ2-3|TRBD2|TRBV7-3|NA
CASSAGGNTDTQYF
TGTGCCAGCAGCGCGGGAGGGAACACAGATACGCAGTATTTT
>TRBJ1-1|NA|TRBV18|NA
CASSPGASLGTEAFF
TGTGCCAGCTCACCAGGGGCCAGCTTGGGCACTGAAGCTTTCTTT
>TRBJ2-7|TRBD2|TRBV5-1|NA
CASSVTSGRTSYEQYF
TGCGCCAGCAGCGTAACTAGCGGGAGAACCTCCTACGAGCAGTACTTC
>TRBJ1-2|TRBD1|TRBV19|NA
CASSTTGVGYGYTF
TGTGCCAGTAGTACGACAGGGGTTGGCTATGGCTACACCTTC
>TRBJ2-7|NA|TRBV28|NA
CASISSEGVSYEQYF
TGTGCCAGCATCTCCTCCGAGGGGGTCAGTTACGAGCAGTACTTC
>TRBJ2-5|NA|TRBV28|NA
CASSLAQGPYQETQYF
TGTGCCAGCAGTTTGGCGCAGGGGCCGTACCAAGAGACCCAGTACTTC
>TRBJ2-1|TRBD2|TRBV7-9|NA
CASIRTSGYNEQFF
TGTGCCAGCATACGGACTAGCGGCTACAATGAGCAGTTCTTC
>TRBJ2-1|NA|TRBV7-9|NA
CASSLGGGGAYNEQFF
TGTGCCAGCAGCTTAGGCGGAGGCGGGGCCTACAATGAGCAGTTCTTC
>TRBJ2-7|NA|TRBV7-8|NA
CASSLAEVSYEQYF
TGTGCCAGCAGCTTAGCGGAGGTCTCCTACGAGCAGTACTTC
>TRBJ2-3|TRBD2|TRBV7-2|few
CASSLSLAGASTDTQYF
TGTGCCAGCAGCTTATCTCTAGCGGGGGCGAGCACAGATACGCAGTATTTT
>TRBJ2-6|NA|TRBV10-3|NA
CAISGAGRGANVLTF
TGTGCCATCAGTGGTGCGGGGAGAGGGGCCAACGTCCTGACTTTC
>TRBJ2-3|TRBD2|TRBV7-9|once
CASPPRASGNTDTQYF
TGTGCCAGCCCCCCGCGGGCTAGCGGCAACACAGATACGCAGTATTTT
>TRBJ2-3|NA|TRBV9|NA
CASSPTAASTDTQYF
TGTGCCAGCAGCCCGACAGCCGCTAGCACAGATACGCAGTATTTT
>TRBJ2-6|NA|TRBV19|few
CASSTLAGDSGANVLTF
TGTGCCAGTAGTACCCTAGCCGGGGACTCTGGGGCCAACGTCCTGACTTTC
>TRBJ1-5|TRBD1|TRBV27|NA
CASSLRDRYQPQHF
TGTGCCAGCAGTTTAAGGGACAGATATCAGCCCCAGCATTTT
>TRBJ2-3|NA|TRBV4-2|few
CASTKGAGISTDTQYF
TGTGCCAGCACCAAGGGGGCGGGAATTAGCACAGATACGCAGTATTTT
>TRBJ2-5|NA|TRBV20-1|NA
CSALEPGTQYF
TGCAGTGCCCTAGAACCGGGGACCCAGTACTTC
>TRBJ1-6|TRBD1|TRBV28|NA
CASGSYRGLSSPLHF
TGTGCCAGCGGATCGTACAGGGGACTCAGTTCACCCCTCCACTTT
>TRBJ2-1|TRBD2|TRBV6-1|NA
CASSVGLAGGHYYNEQFF
TGTGCCAGCAGTGTAGGACTAGCGGGAGGGCACTACTACAATGAGCAGTTCTTC
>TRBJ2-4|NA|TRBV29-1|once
CSAGPAATSNIQYF
TGCAGCGCCGGCCCGGCGGCTACCTCAAACATTCAGTACTTC
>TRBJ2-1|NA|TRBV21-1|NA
CASSPNEQFF
TGTGCCAGCAGCCCGAATGAGCAGTTCTTC
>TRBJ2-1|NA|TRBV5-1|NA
CASSLVGEQFF
TGCGCCAGCAGCTTGGTCGGGGAGCAGTTCTTC
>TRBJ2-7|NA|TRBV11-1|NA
CASSQRGSMGQEQYF
TGTGCCAGCAGCCAAAGGGGGAGTATGGGGCAGGAGCAGTACTTC
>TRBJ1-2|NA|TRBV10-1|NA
CASSDVRSNYGYTF
TGCGCCAGCAGTGATGTCAGATCTAACTATGGCTACACCTTC
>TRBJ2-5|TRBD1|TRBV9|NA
CASSVGTGAQETQYF
TGTGCCAGCAGCGTTGGGACAGGGGCTCAAGAGACCCAGTACTTC
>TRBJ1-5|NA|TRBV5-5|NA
CASSLWDRGPEPQHF
TGTGCCAGCAGCTTGTGGGATCGGGGTCCAGAGCCCCAGCATTTT
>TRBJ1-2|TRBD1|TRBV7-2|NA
CASGSRDSYGYTF
TGTGCCAGCGGGTCAAGGGACAGCTATGGCTACACCTTC
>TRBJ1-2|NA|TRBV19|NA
CASSPPDRLNYGYTF
TGTGCCAGTAGTCCCCCCGACAGGCTTAACTATGGCTACACCTTC
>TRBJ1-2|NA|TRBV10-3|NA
CAISGQAGGYTF
TGTGCCATCAGTGGACAGGCTGGTGGCTACACCTTC
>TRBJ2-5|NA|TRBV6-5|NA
CASLDKQETQYF
TGTGCCAGTCTGGACAAGCAAGAGACCCAGTACTTC
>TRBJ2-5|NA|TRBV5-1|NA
CASSLARGDQETQYF
TGCGCCAGCAGCTTAGCCAGGGGGGACCAAGAGACCCAGTACTTC
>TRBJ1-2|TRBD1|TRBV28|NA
CASSLGGTGGIYGYTF
TGTGCCAGCAGTTTAGGCGGGACAGGGGGCATCTATGGCTACACCTTC
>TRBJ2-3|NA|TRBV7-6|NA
CASSLTRGSTDTQYF
TGTGCCAGCAGCTTAACCCGGGGAAGCACAGATACGCAGTATTTT
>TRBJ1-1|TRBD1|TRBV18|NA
CASSQGAAEAFF
TGTGCCAGCTCACAGGGGGCGGCTGAAGCTTTCTTT
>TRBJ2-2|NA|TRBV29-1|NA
CSVRGGDLGGELFF
TGCAGCGTCAGAGGGGGTGATTTAGGCGGGGAGCTGTTTTTT
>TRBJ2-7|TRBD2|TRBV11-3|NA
CARSCSGLAHSYEQYF
TGTGCCAGGTCCTGTTCTGGACTAGCGCATTCCTACGAGCAGTACTTC